This entry concerns a single T cell receptor (beta chain). The same CDR3 is also encoded by other DNA sequences in this sample. The V and J ends lost 0 bases and 7 bases, in that order; junction bases with no gene match: 4. This CDR3 has 15 amino acids. CDR1 MNHEY and CDR2 SVGEGT come from the germline V gene. These data come from a study of blood T cell repertoires in COVID-19. Profiled with immunoSEQ multiplex PCR; TCRdb holds only in-frame clones, not every one. Found here are approximately 210,000 clones, about 90% of them singletons; the top ten hold around 2.3%. The sample was PBMCs or T cells enriched from blood (not recorded which). This chain uses TRBV6-2 or TRBV6-3 with TRBJ2-1; TRBD1 matches 9 bases. The source of this sequence is a woman under 40 who had recovered from COVID-19. For the CDR3, the DNA is TGTGCCAGCAGTTACTCCGGGACAGGGTATAATGAGCAGTTCTTC. Protein product: CASSYSGTGYNEQFF.